These T cell receptor beta chains were read from a single sample in a study of human T cells and chemical hapten exposure. TCRdb independently ran MiXCR on the RACE reads; one entry per CDR3 protein. The table shows 300,000 to 450,000 distinct CDR3 sequences, with over 5% occurring only once. Specimen: whole blood, collected in connection with sensitization to the hapten diphenylcyclopropenone (DPC). Receptors originate from a woman aged 18-29 years with alopecia areata. Some clones in this sample may be carry-over from other donors' samples. Both conserved end residues are part of each CDR3. The order of the fields is V gene, D gene, J gene, clone size, CDR3 protein, CDR3 DNA. The D gene is left open where the match is weak. Rows give clone size only sometimes, using once, few, many, or a class for an expanded clone.

>TRBV25-1|TRBD1|TRBJ1-2|few
CASSAIQGQETHNYGYTF
TGTGCCAGCAGTGCAATCCAAGGACAGGAGACTCATAACTATGGCTACACCTTC
>TRBV6-2/TRBV6-3|NA|TRBJ2-3|many
CASSTPRPTDTQYF
TGTGCCAGCAGCACCCCGCGTCCCACAGATACGCAGTATTTT
>TRBV5-1|TRBD1|TRBJ1-2|many
CASSATGGDYGYTF
TGCGCCAGCAGCGCTACAGGGGGCGACTATGGCTACACCTTC
>TRBV2|NA|TRBJ1-1|few
CASSGVGNTEAFF
TGTGCCAGCAGTGGTGTCGGGAACACTGAAGCTTTCTTT
>TRBV5-6|NA|TRBJ1-5|NA
CASSPPRDPNSNQPQHF
TGTGCCAGCAGCCCCCCCCGGGACCCTAATAGCAATCAGCCCCAGCATTTT
>TRBV1|NA|TRBJ2-3|few
CTSSHLTSTPSDTQYF
TGCACCAGCAGCCACCTCACTAGCACCCCCTCAGATACGCAGTATTTT
>TRBV24-1|NA|TRBJ2-1|NA
CAKPGCNEQFF
TGTGCTAAACCGGGGTGCAATGAGCAGTTCTTC
>TRBV6-5|TRBD1|TRBJ1-2|few
CASSPGGTGPSYTF
TGTGCCAGCAGTCCGGGGGGGACAGGGCCTTCCTACACCTTC
>TRBV12-3/TRBV12-4|NA|TRBJ2-1|few
CASSADNYNEQFF
TGTGCCAGCAGCGCTGACAATTACAATGAGCAGTTCTTC
>TRBV5-5|TRBD1|TRBJ2-3|NA
CASSFTGDTDTQYF
TGTGCCAGCAGCTTTACAGGGGACACAGATACGCAGTATTTT
>TRBV13|NA|TRBJ2-1|many
CASSLGLNRIYLQGYNEQFF
TGTGCCAGCAGCTTAGGCCTAAATCGGATATACCTTCAGGGCTACAATGAGCAGTTCTTC
>TRBV6-6|NA|TRBJ1-3|few
CASGAPPGNTIYF
TGTGCCAGCGGGGCACCCCCCGGAAACACCATATATTTT
>TRBV6-5|TRBD2|TRBJ2-7|few
CASSYSAGGSNYEQYF
TGTGCCAGCAGTTACTCGGCGGGGGGTAGTAACTACGAGCAGTACTTC
>TRBV27|NA|TRBJ1-2|NA
CASSSRNRDNYGYTF
TGTGCCAGCAGTTCACGTAACAGGGACAACTATGGCTACACCTTC
>TRBV12-3/TRBV12-4|TRBD1|TRBJ1-1|NA
CASSSITGEKGNTEAFF
TGTGCCAGCAGTTCCATCACAGGGGAGAAGGGGAACACTGAAGCTTTCTTT
>TRBV4-1|NA|TRBJ2-5|NA
CASSQGVGGAWGLETQYF
TGCGCCAGCAGCCAAGGCGTAGGGGGGGCCTGGGGATTGGAGACCCAGTACTTC
>TRBV4-3|NA|TRBJ1-2|many
CASSRIRGSINGYTF
TGCGCCAGCAGCCGGATCAGAGGGAGTATAAATGGCTACACCTTC
>TRBV7-2|NA|TRBJ1-4|few
CASRAGDEKLFF
TGTGCCAGCCGAGCGGGGGACGAAAAACTGTTTTTT
>TRBV2|NA|TRBJ2-6|many
CASRLPMSSGANVLTF
TGTGCCAGCCGGCTACCTATGAGCTCTGGGGCCAACGTCCTGACTTTC
>TRBV24-1|TRBD1|TRBJ2-3|many
CATGQGSTDTQYF
TGTGCCACCGGACAGGGCAGCACAGATACGCAGTATTTT
>TRBV6-1|NA|TRBJ1-3|NA
CASSEAWVSGTSGNTIYF
TGTGCCAGCAGTGAAGCTTGGGTATCCGGGACATCTGGAAACACCATATATTTT
>TRBV7-2|NA|TRBJ1-1|many
CASSLLPGTEAFF
TGTGCCAGCAGCTTACTGCCCGGGACTGAAGCTTTCTTT
>TRBV6-4|NA|TRBJ2-3|many
CASSTSPGTDTQYF
TGTGCCAGCAGCACTAGCCCAGGCACAGATACGCAGTATTTT
>TRBV9|TRBD1|TRBJ1-3|NA
CASSATGDSGNTIYF
TGTGCCAGCAGTGCCACAGGGGACTCTGGAAACACCATATATTTT
>TRBV5-1|TRBD1|TRBJ1-6|many
CASSFQSGTEPLHF
TGCGCCAGCAGCTTTCAATCCGGGACAGAACCCCTCCACTTT
>TRBV6-1|NA|TRBJ2-7|few
CASRISSRDEQYF
TGTGCCAGCAGAATTTCCTCCAGGGACGAGCAGTACTTC
>TRBV20-1|NA|TRBJ2-7|few
CSAREQEYEQYF
TGCAGTGCTAGAGAACAGGAATACGAGCAGTACTTC
>TRBV19|NA|TRBJ2-2|few
CASSPQGLLTGELFF
TGTGCCAGTAGTCCCCAGGGTCTACTCACCGGGGAGCTGTTTTTT
>TRBV9|NA|TRBJ2-5|NA
CASSVGLQAEETQYF
TGTGCCAGCAGCGTAGGTTTGCAGGCGGAAGAGACCCAGTACTTC
>TRBV10-3|NA|TRBJ1-2|few
CAISEEGLDYGYTF
TGTGCCATCAGTGAAGAGGGGTTGGACTATGGCTACACCTTC
>TRBV4-3|NA|TRBJ2-3|many
CASSQAQENTDTQYF
TGCGCCAGCAGCCAAGCGCAGGAGAACACAGATACGCAGTATTTT
>TRBV6-2/TRBV6-3|TRBD1|TRBJ2-5|NA
CASRRQGPQETQYF
TGTGCCAGCAGGAGACAGGGACCCCAAGAGACCCAGTACTTC
>TRBV10-3|NA|TRBJ1-1|NA
CAISDREHTEAFF
TGTGCCATCAGTGACCGGGAACACACTGAAGCTTTCTTT
>TRBV7-2|NA|TRBJ2-1|few
CASSSGLAPSWNEQFF
TGTGCCAGCAGCTCTGGGCTAGCGCCCTCCTGGAATGAGCAGTTCTTC